A selection of T cell receptor beta chains follows, all from one sample in a study of cytomegalovirus exposure and HLA in healthy donors. The table came from immunoSEQ multiplex PCR; TCRdb's copy has only in-frame clones and leaves some out. Among nearly 110,000 clones listed, about four fifths were seen once. Sample: PBMCs. The receptors were sampled from a woman aged 45-65 years in good health and CMV-seropositive. Both conserved end residues are part of each CDR3. The order of the fields is J gene, D gene, V gene, clone size, CDR3 protein, CDR3 DNA. D genes are given only for firm matches. Expanded clones get a size class; other rows say once, few or many, or leave the size out.

j_call: TRBJ1-2; d_call: TRBD1; v_call: TRBV5-6; clone_size: few; cdr3_aa: CASSPTGGVYTF; cdr3_nt: TGTGCCAGCAGCCCCACAGGGGGTGTCTACACCTTC
j_call: TRBJ2-1; d_call: TRBD1; v_call: TRBV7-9; clone_size: NA; cdr3_aa: CASSFPQGALVYEQFF; cdr3_nt: TGTGCCAGCAGCTTCCCCCAGGGGGCGTTGGTATATGAGCAGTTCTTC
j_call: TRBJ2-7; d_call: NA; v_call: TRBV5-5; clone_size: once; cdr3_aa: CASSSGVPGSEQYF; cdr3_nt: TGTGCCAGCAGCTCAGGGGTACCGGGGAGCGAGCAGTACTTC
j_call: TRBJ2-5; d_call: TRBD1; v_call: TRBV2; clone_size: NA; cdr3_aa: CASGGGQGARETQYF; cdr3_nt: TGTGCCAGCGGGGGGGGACAGGGGGCGAGAGAGACCCAGTACTTC
j_call: TRBJ2-7; d_call: NA; v_call: TRBV6-6; clone_size: NA; cdr3_aa: CASSYQDTGYEQYF; cdr3_nt: TGTGCCAGCAGTTACCAGGACACCGGATACGAGCAGTACTTC
j_call: TRBJ1-1; d_call: NA; v_call: TRBV7-2; clone_size: NA; cdr3_aa: CASSLAFSIVVEAFF; cdr3_nt: TGTGCCAGCAGCTTAGCGTTTAGTATTGTGGTTGAAGCTTTCTTT
j_call: TRBJ1-1; d_call: TRBD1; v_call: TRBV29-1; clone_size: NA; cdr3_aa: CSAQGARVSTEAFF; cdr3_nt: TGCAGCGCACAGGGGGCGCGGGTTTCCACTGAAGCTTTCTTT
j_call: TRBJ1-6; d_call: TRBD1; v_call: TRBV15; clone_size: NA; cdr3_aa: CATSRVTGTGNSPLHF; cdr3_nt: TGTGCCACCAGCAGAGTCACCGGGACAGGGAATTCACCCCTCCACTTT
j_call: TRBJ2-7; d_call: TRBD2; v_call: TRBV4-3; clone_size: few; cdr3_aa: CASSQATSGSYEQYF; cdr3_nt: TGCGCCAGCAGCCAGGCTACGAGCGGGAGCTACGAGCAGTACTTC
j_call: TRBJ1-1; d_call: NA; v_call: TRBV5-4; clone_size: NA; cdr3_aa: CASSRNSRGVSEAFF; cdr3_nt: TGTGCCAGCAGCCGAAATTCCAGGGGAGTCTCTGAAGCTTTCTTT
j_call: TRBJ1-1; d_call: NA; v_call: TRBV9; clone_size: NA; cdr3_aa: CASSNGQSGWAFF; cdr3_nt: TGTGCCAGCAGCAACGGACAGTCTGGGTGGGCTTTCTTT
j_call: TRBJ2-2; d_call: TRBD2; v_call: TRBV6-6; clone_size: NA; cdr3_aa: CASSIRAGGLIGELFF; cdr3_nt: TGTGCCAGCTCCATCAGGGCGGGGGGTCTGATCGGGGAGCTGTTTTTT
j_call: TRBJ1-1; d_call: NA; v_call: TRBV5-1; clone_size: many; cdr3_aa: CASTPGVGVSGNTEAFF; cdr3_nt: TGCGCCAGCACACCAGGGGTAGGGGTGAGTGGTAACACTGAAGCTTTCTTT
j_call: TRBJ2-1; d_call: NA; v_call: TRBV9; clone_size: NA; cdr3_aa: CASSASSSSYNEQFF; cdr3_nt: TGTGCCAGCAGCGCCTCTTCCAGCTCCTACAATGAGCAGTTCTTC
j_call: TRBJ2-3; d_call: NA; v_call: TRBV7-9; clone_size: NA; cdr3_aa: CASSIPRGEAHFTDTQYF; cdr3_nt: TGTGCCAGCAGCATCCCCCGAGGTGAGGCCCACTTCACAGATACGCAGTATTTT
j_call: TRBJ2-1; d_call: NA; v_call: TRBV7-3; clone_size: NA; cdr3_aa: CASSPAGGAGSEQFF; cdr3_nt: TGTGCCAGCAGTCCCGCCGGGGGTGCGGGCTCTGAGCAGTTCTTC
j_call: TRBJ1-3; d_call: NA; v_call: TRBV7-2; clone_size: NA; cdr3_aa: CASSLGGGLGNTIYF; cdr3_nt: TGTGCCAGCAGCTTAGGGGGCGGTCTAGGAAACACCATATATTTT
j_call: TRBJ1-1; d_call: NA; v_call: TRBV5-8; clone_size: NA; cdr3_aa: CASSFRGLNTEAFF; cdr3_nt: TGTGCCAGCAGCTTTAGGGGTTTGAACACTGAAGCTTTCTTT
j_call: TRBJ1-2; d_call: NA; v_call: TRBV7-2; clone_size: NA; cdr3_aa: CASSFRTSGYTF; cdr3_nt: TGTGCCAGCAGCTTTCGGACATCTGGCTACACCTTC
j_call: TRBJ2-5; d_call: TRBD2; v_call: TRBV19; clone_size: NA; cdr3_aa: CASSVDSGTNLQETQYF; cdr3_nt: TGTGCCAGTAGTGTGGACTCCGGGACTAACCTTCAAGAGACCCAGTACTTC
j_call: TRBJ2-7; d_call: TRBD2; v_call: TRBV7-9; clone_size: NA; cdr3_aa: CASSNLAGAGEQYF; cdr3_nt: TGTGCCAGCAGTAATCTAGCGGGAGCAGGCGAGCAGTACTTC
j_call: TRBJ2-3; d_call: TRBD2; v_call: TRBV5-4; clone_size: NA; cdr3_aa: CASSDGGLAGNTDTQYF; cdr3_nt: TGTGCCAGCAGCGATGGGGGGCTAGCGGGTAACACAGATACGCAGTATTTT
j_call: TRBJ2-3; d_call: TRBD2; v_call: TRBV29-1; clone_size: NA; cdr3_aa: CSVDIAGGFSDTQYF; cdr3_nt: TGCAGCGTTGATATAGCGGGGGGCTTCTCAGATACGCAGTATTTT
j_call: TRBJ2-3; d_call: NA; v_call: TRBV11-2; clone_size: once; cdr3_aa: CASSLVYTDTQYF; cdr3_nt: TGTGCCAGCAGCTTAGTCTACACAGATACGCAGTATTTT
j_call: TRBJ1-6; d_call: TRBD1; v_call: TRBV6-1; clone_size: NA; cdr3_aa: CASSRTGGNSPLHF; cdr3_nt: TGTGCCAGCAGTCGGACAGGGGGTAATTCACCCCTCCACTTT
j_call: TRBJ2-7; d_call: TRBD2; v_call: TRBV7-2; clone_size: once; cdr3_aa: CASSAQRGEFYEQYF; cdr3_nt: TGTGCCAGCAGCGCGCAGCGGGGGGAATTCTACGAGCAGTACTTC
j_call: TRBJ1-4; d_call: TRBD1; v_call: TRBV10-3; clone_size: once; cdr3_aa: CAISRGQTATNEKLFF; cdr3_nt: TGTGCCATCAGTAGGGGGCAGACCGCAACTAATGAAAAACTGTTTTTT
j_call: TRBJ1-2; d_call: NA; v_call: TRBV28; clone_size: NA; cdr3_aa: CATRESAQHGYTF; cdr3_nt: TGTGCCACCCGAGAGTCCGCACAGCATGGCTACACCTTC
j_call: TRBJ1-4; d_call: TRBD1; v_call: TRBV7-9; clone_size: NA; cdr3_aa: CSSSTFGGQNEKLFF; cdr3_nt: TGTTCCAGCAGTACCTTCGGGGGACAGAACGAAAAACTGTTTTTT
j_call: TRBJ1-1; d_call: NA; v_call: TRBV11-2; clone_size: NA; cdr3_aa: CASSLELGSTEAFF; cdr3_nt: TGTGCCAGCAGCTTAGAGTTGGGGAGTACTGAAGCTTTCTTT
j_call: TRBJ2-1; d_call: NA; v_call: TRBV4-1; clone_size: few; cdr3_aa: CASSQAGVPYNEQFF; cdr3_nt: TGCGCCAGCAGCCAAGCCGGGGTCCCCTACAATGAGCAGTTCTTC
j_call: TRBJ2-3; d_call: NA; v_call: TRBV4-3; clone_size: NA; cdr3_aa: CASSQERGIITDTQYF; cdr3_nt: TGCGCCAGCAGCCAAGAAAGGGGGATAATCACAGATACGCAGTATTTT
j_call: TRBJ2-7; d_call: NA; v_call: TRBV5-1; clone_size: NA; cdr3_aa: CASSPGTYEQYF; cdr3_nt: TGCGCCAGCAGCCCCGGGACCTACGAGCAGTACTTC